The sequence of this T cell receptor (beta chain) was determined in a study of blood T cell repertoires in COVID-19. Cohorts were assigned according to the clinical history that participants reported. The repertoire was sequenced with immunoSEQ multiplex PCR; TCRdb's copy has only in-frame clones and lacks some. This table holds approximately 190,000 clones, less than 90% found once. The CDR3 has 14 residues. V lost 1 base and J lost 1, with 6 bases in between. Germline CDR1 MNHNS, CDR2 SASEGT. Input material: PBMCs or T cells enriched from blood (not recorded which). This TCR came from a woman aged 25 to 39 who had been exposed to COVID-19. This chain links TRBV6-1 with TRBJ2-3; no definite D call. The CDR3, as DNA: TGTGCCAGCAGTGAAGAGCTGGGCACAGATACGCAGTATTTT. This sequence encodes CASSEELGTDTQYF.